A single sample is the source of the 2 T cell receptor beta chains below, sequenced in a study of blood T cell repertoires in COVID-19. The table came from immunoSEQ multiplex PCR; TCRdb's copy has only in-frame clones and leaves some out. The sample holds 250,000 to 300,000 clones, approximately 85% seen once. The sample consisted of peripheral blood. These receptors came from a woman in her 70s with acute or convalescent COVID-19.

The chain carries TRBV3-1 (or the pseudogene TRBV3-2) and TRBJ1-6; 7 bases fit TRBD1. Germline CDR1 LGHDT, CDR2 YNNKEL (reference sequence). The CDR3 spans 15 residues. Losses at the gene ends were 7 bases for V and 5 bases for J; bases not matched to a gene: 8. CDR3 amino acids: CASTSGGRNNSPLHF. The CDR3 region has the DNA TGTGCCAGCACATCAGGGGGGCGAAATAATTCACCCCTCCACTTT.

The chain is built from TRBV11-3 and TRBJ2-2; D remains ambiguous. The V gene lost 1 base and the J gene lost 1 base, with 7 bases spanning the gap. Germline CDR1 and CDR2: SGHNT and YENEEA. This CDR3 is built from 15 residues. In DNA, the CDR3 is TGTGCCAGCAGCTTAGGCCCGGGGAACACCGGGGAGCTGTTTTTT. Translating it yields CASSLGPGNTGELFF.